This T cell receptor beta chain was recorded in a study of control samples from healthy donors and cancer patients. Libraries were prepared by immunoSEQ multiplex PCR; TCRdb keeps only in-frame clonotypes and omits some of them. The sample includes some 95,000 clones, 79% seen only once; the top ten take 8% to 11%. Germline CDR1 LNHDA, CDR2 SQIVND (reference sequence). CDR3 length equals 14 residues. V was pared by 1 base and J by 7 bases, with 10 bases between. The sample consisted of blood. The genes are TRBV19 and TRBJ1-4; D is perhaps TRBD1 (5 bases). The origin of this receptor is a woman in her thirties in good health. In nucleotides, the CDR3 is TGTGCCAGTAGTATAGTTGGGGGAGGTGAAAAACTGTTTTTT. Amino acid sequence: CASSIVGGGEKLFF.